This passage covers 14 T cell receptor beta chains from one sample sequenced in a study of response to subunit inactivated influenza vaccine (dated by TCRdb to the late 2010s). The sample's time point, from its label and the paper: more than 40 days after influenza vaccine administration. The library was prepared using RT-PCR. TCRdb lists the instrument as Illumina HiSeq 2500. TCRdb trimmed the raw reads at Q25, called clones with MiXCR and kept productive beta chains. All rows with the same CDR3 protein become a single entry with the most common DNA and genes. This sample lists approximately 530,000 distinct CDR3 sequences; approximately 13% were detected once. The leading ten clones occupy around 13% of the sample. The material was PBMCs from blood, obtained more than 35 days after vaccination. These TCRs come from a man in his fifties who received an inactivated influenza vaccine. Donor details come from another sample of the same person, matched by shared clones.

The chain joins TRBV6-1 to TRBJ2-7, with D perhaps TRBD2 (6 bases). Germline CDR1 and CDR2: MNHNS and SASEGT. Trimming removed 5 bases from V and 4 bases from J, with 18 bases in between. This CDR3 spans 15 amino acids. The CDR3 DNA follows: TGTGCCAGCAGTCGGACATATGGGGGGTCGTACGAGCAGTACTTC. Protein product: CASSRTYGGSYEQYF.

This clonotype was seen a few times. V usage is TRBV5-4 and J usage is TRBJ2-7, with 8 bases lining up with TRBD1. V lost 5 bases to trimming and J lost 4 bases; unmatched junction nucleotides: 8. The CDR3 is 14 amino acids. Germline V CDR1 and CDR2: SGHNT, YYREEE (reference sequence). Here the CDR3 DNA reads TGTGCCAGCAGACCGGACAGGGCAGAATACGAGCAGTACTTC. Its translation is CASRPDRAEYEQYF.

The CDR3 region is CASSLGGTGGLHF. The CDR3 nucleotides are TGTGCCAGCAGTTTAGGTGGGACAGGGGGTTTACATTTT. The chain has TRBV12-3 or TRBV12-4 and TRBJ1-5, with 11 nucleotides matching TRBD1. The trim removed 1 base at V and 16 bases at J, leaving 6 bases unmatched. This CDR3 region has 13 residues.

Concerning this clonotype: A much larger clone differs from this one at a single base, so this may be a read error. The gene calls are TRBV6-2 or TRBV6-3 and TRBJ1-1, with a tentative D call TRBD1 (6 bases). Germline V gives CDR1 MNHEY, CDR2 SVGEGT. The CDR3 spans 16 residues. The CDR3 loop reads CASSYPLGGGDTEAIF. The CDR3 nucleotides are TGTGCCAGCAGTTACCCCCTAGGGGGAGGGGACACTGAAGCTATCTTT.

This chain uses TRBV5-1 with TRBJ1-3; perhaps TRBD1 as D (5 bases). Trimming took 0 bases from V and 3 from J, leaving 10 bases between them. Germline V gives CDR1 SGHRS, CDR2 YFSETQ. The CDR3 is 15 amino acids. CDR3 sequence reads: CASSLAGDHGNTIYF. The CDR3 nucleotides are TGCGCCAGCAGCTTGGCCGGGGACCATGGAAACACCATATATTTT.

In its sample, this clonotype was seen many times. This chain's CDR3 is CASSLATGTDTQYF. CDR3 DNA: TGTGCCAGCAGCTTAGCGACAGGCACAGATACGCAGTATTTT. The chain carries TRBV7-2 and TRBJ2-3; TRBD1 might be the D (5 bases). The CDR3 loop spans 14 amino acids. V lost 0 bases and J lost 1, with 5 bases in between. The germline CDR1 and CDR2 sequences are SGHTA and FQGNSA.

This clonotype was detected many times. V and J are TRBV9 and TRBJ2-1, with TRBD1 matching 8 bases. The V segment lost 6 bases and the J segment 4 bases; nucleotides outside the gene matches: 9. The length of the CDR3 is 15 residues. Germline lookup yields CDR1 SGDLS and CDR2 YYNGEE. The CDR3 spells CASKGQGARYNEQFF. The CDR3 coding sequence is TGTGCCAGCAAGGGGCAGGGGGCTCGTTACAATGAGCAGTTCTTC.

This clonotype was seen a few times. The chain employs TRBV11-2 and TRBJ2-1, with TRBD2 identical over 9 bases. Germline-derived CDR1 and CDR2 are SGHAT and FQNNGV. This CDR3 has 16 amino acids. V lost 1 base, J lost 2 bases, and 3 bases stayed unmatched. CDR3 region: CASSLGAGGAYNEQFF. The CDR3 DNA sequence: TGTGCCAGCAGCTTAGGGGCGGGGGGGGCCTACAATGAGCAGTTCTTC. The whole variable domain, filled in from reference TRBV11-2 and TRBJ2-1, reads EAGVAQSPRYKIIEKRQSVAFWCNPISGHATLYWYQQILGQGPKLLIQFQNNGVVDDSQLPKDRFSAERLKGVDSTLKIQPAKLEDSAVYLCASSLGAGGAYNEQFFGPGTRLTVL.

The gene calls are TRBV7-2 and TRBJ1-1; 9 nucleotides line up with TRBD1. The germline gives CDR1 SGHTA, CDR2 FQGNSA. CDR3 length equals 13 residues. The V segment lost 6 bases and the J segment 10 bases; nucleotides outside the gene matches: 9. The CDR3 protein is CASRLTGGTAAFF. The CDR3 nucleotides are TGTGCCAGCAGATTGACAGGGGGAACGGCAGCTTTCTTT.

The chain carries TRBV7-6 and TRBJ2-5; 8 nucleotides match TRBD1. CDR1 and CDR2 (germline): SGHVS, FNYEAQ. With 1 base clipped from V and 0 bases from J, the junction kept 7 bases outside the gene matches. This CDR3 is 17 amino acids long. CDR3 DNA: TGTGCCAGCAGCTTAGTGGGTCTGACAGGGGACCAAGAGACCCAGTACTTC. Amino acid sequence: CASSLVGLTGDQETQYF.

This clonotype appeared a few times. This rearrangement joins TRBV29-1 to TRBJ1-2, with 8 bases matching TRBD1. The CDR3 length is 11 residues. Germline V lookup: CDR1 SQVTM, CDR2 ANQGSEA. V shed 6 bases and J 8 bases; nucleotides not matched to a gene: 5. CDR3 amino acids: CSVADRDGYTF. The CDR3, as DNA: TGCAGCGTAGCGGACAGGGACGGCTACACCTTC.

The chain joins TRBV5-5 to TRBJ2-1; TRBD1 aligns across 8 bases. Germline V gene sequence: CDR1 SGHKS, CDR2 YYEKEE (reference sequence). The junction had 5 bases not matched to a gene; V was cut back by 4 bases and J by 5 bases. This CDR3 is 14 amino acids long. Here the CDR3 reads CASSRTGLHNEQFF. CDR3 DNA sequence: TGTGCCAGCAGCCGGACAGGGCTTCACAATGAGCAGTTCTTC. Supplemented by reference TRBV5-5 and TRBJ2-1, the full variable domain reads DAGVTQSPTHLIKTRGQQVTLRCSPISGHKSVSWYQQVLGQGPQFIFQYYEKEERGRGNFPDRFSARQFPNYSSELNVNALLLGDSALYLCASSRTGLHNEQFFGPGTRLTVL.

There are a few counts of this clonotype. The rearrangement uses TRBV5-6 and TRBJ2-5, with D possibly TRBD1 on 6 matching bases. The V end was cut by 5 bases, the J end by 4 bases, with 18 bases between. This CDR3 is built from 15 residues. In germline, CDR1 is SGHDT, CDR2 YYEEEE. CDR3 coding DNA: TGTGCCAGCAGGTCGATACAGGGAATGGGAGAGACCCAGTACTTC. Amino acids: CASRSIQGMGETQYF.

The CDR3 DNA is TGTGCCAGCAGCGTAGTCGGAGGGGGACGGTATGGCTACACCTTC. It translates to CASSVVGGGRYGYTF. The V call is TRBV9, the J call TRBJ1-2; a possible D gene is TRBD1 (6 bases). Per the germline V gene, CDR1 is SGDLS and CDR2 is YYNGEE. Trimming stripped 0 bases from V and 5 bases from J, with 14 bases between. This CDR3 spans 15 amino acids.